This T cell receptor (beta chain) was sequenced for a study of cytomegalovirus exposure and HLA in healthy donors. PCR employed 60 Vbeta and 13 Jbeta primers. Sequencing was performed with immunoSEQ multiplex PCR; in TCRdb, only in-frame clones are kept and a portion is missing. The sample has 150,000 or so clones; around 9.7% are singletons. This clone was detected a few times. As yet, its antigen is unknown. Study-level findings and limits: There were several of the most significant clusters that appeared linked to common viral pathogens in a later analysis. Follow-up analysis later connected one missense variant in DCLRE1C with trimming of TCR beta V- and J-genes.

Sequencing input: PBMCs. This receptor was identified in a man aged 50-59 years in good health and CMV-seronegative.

CDR3 region: CASSIPRSAGDEQFF. As DNA, the CDR3 is TGTGCCAGCAGCATCCCGCGGAGCGCGGGGGATGAGCAGTTCTTC. This rearrangement joins TRBV7-9 to TRBJ2-1, with 7 bases identical to TRBD2. The CDR3 covers 15 residues. J lost 8 bases, V lost 5 bases, and 12 bases had no gene match. Per germline, CDR1 SEHNR and CDR2 FQNEAQ (reference sequence).